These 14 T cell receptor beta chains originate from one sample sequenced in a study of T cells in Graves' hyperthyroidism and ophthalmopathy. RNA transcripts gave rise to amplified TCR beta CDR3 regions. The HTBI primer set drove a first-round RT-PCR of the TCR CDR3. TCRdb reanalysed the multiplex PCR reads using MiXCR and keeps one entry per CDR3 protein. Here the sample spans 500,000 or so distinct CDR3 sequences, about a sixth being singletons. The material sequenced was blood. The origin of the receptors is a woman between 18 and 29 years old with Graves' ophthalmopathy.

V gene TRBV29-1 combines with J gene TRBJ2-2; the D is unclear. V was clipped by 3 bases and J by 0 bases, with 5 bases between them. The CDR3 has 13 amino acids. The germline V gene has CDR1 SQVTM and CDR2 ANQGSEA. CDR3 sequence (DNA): TGCAGCGTTGATCCTTCGAACACCGGGGAGCTGTTTTTT. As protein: CSVDPSNTGELFF.

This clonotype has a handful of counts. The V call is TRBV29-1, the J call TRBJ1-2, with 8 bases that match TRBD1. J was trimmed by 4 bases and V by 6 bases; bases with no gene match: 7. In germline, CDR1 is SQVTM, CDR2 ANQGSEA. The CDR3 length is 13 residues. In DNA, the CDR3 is TGCAGCGTGAGACAGGGGATCAGCTATGGCTACACCTTC. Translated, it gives CSVRQGISYGYTF.

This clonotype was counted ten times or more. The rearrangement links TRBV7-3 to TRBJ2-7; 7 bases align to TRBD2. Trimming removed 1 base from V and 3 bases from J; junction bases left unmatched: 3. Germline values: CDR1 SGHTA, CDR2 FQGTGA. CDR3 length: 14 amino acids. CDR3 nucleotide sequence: TGTGCCAGCAGCTTAAACCCGGGGGGCTACGAGCAGTACTTC. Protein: CASSLNPGGYEQYF.

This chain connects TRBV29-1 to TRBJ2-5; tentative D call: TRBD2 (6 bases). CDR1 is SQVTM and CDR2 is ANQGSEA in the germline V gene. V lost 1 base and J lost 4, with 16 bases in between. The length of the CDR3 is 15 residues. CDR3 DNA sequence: TGCAGCGTTGAAGCACTAGGGGTGGGGGGAGAGACCCAGTACTTC. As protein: CSVEALGVGGETQYF.

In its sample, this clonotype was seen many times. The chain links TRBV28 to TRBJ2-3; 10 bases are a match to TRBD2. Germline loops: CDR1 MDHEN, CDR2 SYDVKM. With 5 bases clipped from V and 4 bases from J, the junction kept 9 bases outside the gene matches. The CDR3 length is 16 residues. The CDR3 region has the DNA TGTGCCAGCAGTCCACGGGGTAGCGGGAGGTCAGATACGCAGTATTTT. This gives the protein CASSPRGSGRSDTQYF.

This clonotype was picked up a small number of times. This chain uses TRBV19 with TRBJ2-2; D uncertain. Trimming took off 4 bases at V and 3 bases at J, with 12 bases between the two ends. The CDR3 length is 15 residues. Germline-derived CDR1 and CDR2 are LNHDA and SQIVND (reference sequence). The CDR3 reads CASSTARTDTGELFF. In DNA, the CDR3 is TGTGCCAGTAGTACAGCTCGGACGGACACCGGGGAGCTGTTTTTT.

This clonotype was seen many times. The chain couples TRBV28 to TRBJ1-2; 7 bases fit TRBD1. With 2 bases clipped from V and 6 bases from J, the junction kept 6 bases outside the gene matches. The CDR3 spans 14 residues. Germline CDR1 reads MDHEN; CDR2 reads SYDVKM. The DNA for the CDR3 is TGTGCCAGCAGTTTAACAGGGGATGTCGATGGCTACACCTTC. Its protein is CASSLTGDVDGYTF.

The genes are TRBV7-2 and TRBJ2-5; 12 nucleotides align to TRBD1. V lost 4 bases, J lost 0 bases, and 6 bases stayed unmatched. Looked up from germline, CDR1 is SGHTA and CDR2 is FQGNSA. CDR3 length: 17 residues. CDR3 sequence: CASSSIGTGGYQETQYF. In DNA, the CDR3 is TGTGCCAGCAGCTCGATCGGGACAGGGGGCTACCAAGAGACCCAGTACTTC.

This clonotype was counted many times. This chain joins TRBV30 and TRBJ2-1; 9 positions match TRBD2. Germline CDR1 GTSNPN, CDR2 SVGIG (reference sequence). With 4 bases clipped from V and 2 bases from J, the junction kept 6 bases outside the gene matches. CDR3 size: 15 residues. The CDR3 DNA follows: TGTGCCTGGAATGGCGCGGGGGGGCCCTACAATGAGCAGTTCTTC. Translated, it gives CAWNGAGGPYNEQFF.

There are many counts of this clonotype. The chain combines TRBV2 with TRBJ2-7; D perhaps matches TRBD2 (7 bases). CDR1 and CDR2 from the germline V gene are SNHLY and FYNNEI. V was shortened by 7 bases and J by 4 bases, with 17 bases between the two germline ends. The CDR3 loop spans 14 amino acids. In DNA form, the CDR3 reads TGTGCCAGCACCCCGGGGGCTAGCGGATACGAGCAGTACTTC. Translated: CASTPGASGYEQYF.

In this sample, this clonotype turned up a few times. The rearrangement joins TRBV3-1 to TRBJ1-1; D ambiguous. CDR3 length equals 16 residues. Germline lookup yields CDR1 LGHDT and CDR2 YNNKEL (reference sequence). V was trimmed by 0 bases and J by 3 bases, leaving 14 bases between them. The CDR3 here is CASSQETTQPHTEAFF. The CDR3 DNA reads TGTGCCAGCAGCCAAGAAACGACACAACCGCACACTGAAGCTTTCTTT.

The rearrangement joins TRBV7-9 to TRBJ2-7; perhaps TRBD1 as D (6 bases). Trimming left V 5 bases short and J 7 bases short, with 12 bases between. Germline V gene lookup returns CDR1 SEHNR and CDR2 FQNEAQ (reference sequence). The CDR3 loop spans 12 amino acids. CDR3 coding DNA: TGTGCCAGCAGCCAATCAAGGGGGGAGCAGTACTTC. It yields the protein CASSQSRGEQYF. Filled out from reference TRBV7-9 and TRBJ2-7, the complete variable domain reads DTGVSQNPRHKITKRGQNVTFRCDPISEHNRLYWYRQTLGQGPEFLTYFQNEAQLEKSRLLSDRFSAERPKGSFSTLEIQRTEQGDSAMYLCASSQSRGEQYFGPGTRLTVT.

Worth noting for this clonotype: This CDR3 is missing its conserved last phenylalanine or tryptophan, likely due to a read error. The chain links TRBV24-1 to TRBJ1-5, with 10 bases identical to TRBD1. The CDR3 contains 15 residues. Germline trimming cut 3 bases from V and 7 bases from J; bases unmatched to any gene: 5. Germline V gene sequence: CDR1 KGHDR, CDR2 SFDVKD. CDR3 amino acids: CATSDRDRGGQPQHL. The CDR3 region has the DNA TGTGCCACCAGTGATCGGGACAGGGGAGGCCAGCCCCAGCATCTT.

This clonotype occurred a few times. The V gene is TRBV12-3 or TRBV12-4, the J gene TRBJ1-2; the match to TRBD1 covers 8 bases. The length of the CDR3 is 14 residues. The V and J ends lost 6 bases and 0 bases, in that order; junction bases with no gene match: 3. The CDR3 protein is CASSWDRSNYGYTF. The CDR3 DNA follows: TGTGCCAGCAGCTGGGACAGGTCTAACTATGGCTACACCTTC.